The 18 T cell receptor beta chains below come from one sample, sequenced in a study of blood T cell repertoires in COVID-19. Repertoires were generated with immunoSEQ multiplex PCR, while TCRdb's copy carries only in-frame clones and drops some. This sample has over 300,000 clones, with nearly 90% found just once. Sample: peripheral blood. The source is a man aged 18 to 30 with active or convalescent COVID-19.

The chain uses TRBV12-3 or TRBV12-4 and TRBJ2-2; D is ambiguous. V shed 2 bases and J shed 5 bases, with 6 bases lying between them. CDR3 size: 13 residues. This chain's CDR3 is CASSLWQTGELFF. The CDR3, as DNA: TGTGCCAGCAGTTTATGGCAAACCGGGGAGCTGTTTTTT.

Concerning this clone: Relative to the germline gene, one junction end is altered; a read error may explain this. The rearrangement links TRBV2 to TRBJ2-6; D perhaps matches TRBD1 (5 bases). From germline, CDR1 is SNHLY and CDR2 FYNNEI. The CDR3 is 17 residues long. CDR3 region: CASFSQRKISGANVLTF. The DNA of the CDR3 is TGTGCCAGCTTCTCGCAGAGAAAAATCTCTGGGGCCAACGTGCTGACTTTC.

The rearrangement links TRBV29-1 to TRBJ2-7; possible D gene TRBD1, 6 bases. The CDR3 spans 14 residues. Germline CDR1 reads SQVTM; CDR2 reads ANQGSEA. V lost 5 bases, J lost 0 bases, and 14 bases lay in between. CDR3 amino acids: CSVQGRPSSYEQYF. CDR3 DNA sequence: TGCAGCGTTCAGGGGCGACCAAGCTCCTACGAGCAGTACTTC.

CDR3 bases: TGTGCCAGCAGCTTGGGCAGGGTAACTGAAGCTTTCTTT. Translating it yields CASSLGRVTEAFF. The rearrangement uses TRBV7-2 and TRBJ1-1; D is perhaps TRBD1 (5 bases). CDR1 SGHTA and CDR2 FQGNSA come from the germline V gene. V shed 3 bases and J shed 5 bases, with 10 bases lying between them. The CDR3 runs to 13 residues.

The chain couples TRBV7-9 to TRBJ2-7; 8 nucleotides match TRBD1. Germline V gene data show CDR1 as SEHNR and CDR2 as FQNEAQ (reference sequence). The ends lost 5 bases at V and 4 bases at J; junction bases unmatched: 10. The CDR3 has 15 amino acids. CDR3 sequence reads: CASSVPGQVSYEQYF. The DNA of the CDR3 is TGTGCCAGCAGCGTACCGGGACAGGTTTCTTACGAGCAGTACTTC.

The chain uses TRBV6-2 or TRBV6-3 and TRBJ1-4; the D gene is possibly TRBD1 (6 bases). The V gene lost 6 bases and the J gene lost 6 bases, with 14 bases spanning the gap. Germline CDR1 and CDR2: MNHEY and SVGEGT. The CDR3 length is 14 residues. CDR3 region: CASSETGFDEKLFF. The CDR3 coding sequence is TGTGCCAGCAGCGAAACAGGGTTCGATGAAAAACTGTTTTTT.

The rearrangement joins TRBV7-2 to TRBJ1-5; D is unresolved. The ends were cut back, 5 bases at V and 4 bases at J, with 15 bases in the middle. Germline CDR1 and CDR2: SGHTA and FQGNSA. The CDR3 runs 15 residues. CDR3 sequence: CASSPEGVRNQPQHF. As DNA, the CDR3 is TGTGCCAGCAGCCCGGAGGGTGTGCGAAATCAGCCCCAGCATTTT.

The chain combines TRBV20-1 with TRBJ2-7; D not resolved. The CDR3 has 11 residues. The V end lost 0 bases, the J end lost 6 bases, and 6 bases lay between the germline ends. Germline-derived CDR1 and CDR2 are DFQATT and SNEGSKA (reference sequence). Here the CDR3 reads CSARDTAEQYF. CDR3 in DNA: TGCAGTGCTAGAGACACAGCCGAGCAGTACTTC.

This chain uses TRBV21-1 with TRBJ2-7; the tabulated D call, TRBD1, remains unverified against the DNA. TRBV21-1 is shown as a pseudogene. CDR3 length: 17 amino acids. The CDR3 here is CASSKGHRDRGSYEQYF. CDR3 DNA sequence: TGTGCCAGCAGCAAAGGACACCGGGACAGGGGGTCCTACGAGCAGTACTTC.

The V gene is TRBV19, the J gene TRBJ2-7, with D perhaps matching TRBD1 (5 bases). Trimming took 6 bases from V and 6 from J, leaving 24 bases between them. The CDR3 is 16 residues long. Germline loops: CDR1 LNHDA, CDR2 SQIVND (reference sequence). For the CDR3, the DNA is TGTGCCAGTAGCGTAATACCAGGGCAACGGTTCCTCGAGCAGTACTTC. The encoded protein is CASSVIPGQRFLEQYF.

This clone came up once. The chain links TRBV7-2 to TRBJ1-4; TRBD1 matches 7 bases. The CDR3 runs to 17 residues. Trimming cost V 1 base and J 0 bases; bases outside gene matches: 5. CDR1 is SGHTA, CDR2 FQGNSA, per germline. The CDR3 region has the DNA TGTGCCAGCAGCTTAGACAGGGGATCCGCAACTAATGAAAAACTGTTTTTT. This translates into CASSLDRGSATNEKLFF.

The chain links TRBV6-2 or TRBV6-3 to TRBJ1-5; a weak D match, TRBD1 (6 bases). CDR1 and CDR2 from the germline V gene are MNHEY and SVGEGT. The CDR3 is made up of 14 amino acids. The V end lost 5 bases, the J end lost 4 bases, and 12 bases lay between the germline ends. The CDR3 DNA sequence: TGTGCCAGCAGTGTTACAGGGCTGAATCAGCCCCAGCATTTT. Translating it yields CASSVTGLNQPQHF.

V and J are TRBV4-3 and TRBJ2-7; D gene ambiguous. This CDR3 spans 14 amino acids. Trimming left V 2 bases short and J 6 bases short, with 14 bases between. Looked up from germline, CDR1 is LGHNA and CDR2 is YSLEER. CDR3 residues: CASSQIANSGEQYF. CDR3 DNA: TGCGCCAGCAGCCAAATCGCCAATTCGGGCGAGCAGTACTTC.

CDR3 region: CASSLGDSVRTQETQYF. The CDR3 DNA reads TGTGCCAGCAGCTTGGGGGACAGCGTTAGAACACAAGAGACCCAGTACTTC. This chain links TRBV5-4 with TRBJ2-5; 7 bases align to TRBD1. Germline-derived CDR1 and CDR2 are SGHNT and YYREEE (reference sequence). V was clipped by 0 bases and J by 2 bases; unmatched bases: 10. The CDR3 loop spans 17 amino acids.

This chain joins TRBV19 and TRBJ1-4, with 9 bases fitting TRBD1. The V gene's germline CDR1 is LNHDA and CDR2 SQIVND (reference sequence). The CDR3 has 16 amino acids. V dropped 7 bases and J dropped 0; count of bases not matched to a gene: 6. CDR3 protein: CASIRRQGATNEKLFF. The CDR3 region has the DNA TGTGCCAGTATCCGAAGACAGGGGGCAACTAATGAAAAACTGTTTTTT.

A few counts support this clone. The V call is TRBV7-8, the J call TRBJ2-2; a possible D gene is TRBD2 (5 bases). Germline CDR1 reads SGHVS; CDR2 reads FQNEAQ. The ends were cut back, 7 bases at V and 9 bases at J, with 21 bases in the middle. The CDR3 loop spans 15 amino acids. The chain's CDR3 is CASTLPGGLLRELFF. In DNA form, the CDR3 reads TGTGCCAGCACTCTTCCTGGCGGGCTTTTGAGGGAGCTGTTTTTT.

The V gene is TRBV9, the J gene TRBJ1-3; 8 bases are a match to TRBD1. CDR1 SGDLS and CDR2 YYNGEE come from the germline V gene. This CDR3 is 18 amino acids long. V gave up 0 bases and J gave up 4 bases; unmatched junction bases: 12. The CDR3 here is CASSVAPLGQGAGNTIYF. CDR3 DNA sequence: TGTGCCAGCAGCGTAGCCCCCCTTGGGCAGGGGGCAGGAAACACCATATATTTT. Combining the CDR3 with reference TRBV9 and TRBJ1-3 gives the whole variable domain DSGVTQTPKHLITATGQRVTLRCSPRSGDLSVYWYQQSLDQGLQFLIQYYNGEERAKGNILERFSAQQFPDLHSELNLSSLELGDSALYFCASSVAPLGQGAGNTIYFGEGSWLTVV.

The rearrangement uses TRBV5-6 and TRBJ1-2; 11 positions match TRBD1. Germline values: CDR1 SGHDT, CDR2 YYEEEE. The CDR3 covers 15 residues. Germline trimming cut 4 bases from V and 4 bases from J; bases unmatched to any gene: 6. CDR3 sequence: CASSTGTGGGYGYTF. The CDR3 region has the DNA TGTGCCAGCAGCACCGGGACAGGGGGTGGCTATGGCTACACCTTC. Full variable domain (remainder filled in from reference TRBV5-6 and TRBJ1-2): DAGVTQSPTHLIKTRGQQVTLRCSPKSGHDTVSWYQQALGQGPQFIFQYYEEEERQRGNFPDRFSGHQFPNYSSELNVNALLLGDSALYLCASSTGTGGGYGYTFGSGTRLTVV.